The clone carrying this T cell receptor beta chain was found a few times. This specimen belongs to a study of blood T cell repertoires in COVID-19. From germline, CDR1 is LGHNA and CDR2 YNFKEQ. CDR3 length: 14 residues. The J segment lost 8 bases and the V segment lost 0 bases, leaving 3 bases of the junction unmatched. Original methodology: Amplifying reference gene primers gave estimates of nucleated cell counts. Some clones are missing from TCRdb's copy, which holds only in-frame ones; the method was immunoSEQ multiplex PCR. That table supplies the V and J calls and clone size; D and trimming were determined from the DNA. This table has tens of thousands of clones, around four fifths appearing once.

The rearrangement joins TRBV4-2 to TRBJ1-4, with 7 bases identical to TRBD1. The receptor was isolated from a man over 45 with active or convalescent COVID-19. What was sequenced was peripheral blood. The CDR3 DNA reads as TGTGCCAGCAGCCAAGACCCCAGGGGGGAAAAACTGTTTTTT. Its translation is CASSQDPRGEKLFF.